These 26 T cell receptor beta chains were sequenced from one sample in a study of human T cells and chemical hapten exposure (dated by TCRdb to the early 2020s). The time point label on this specimen signifies: patch test 1, 2 weeks after DPC sensitization. Read against the paper, the sample's treatment or condition label means: therapeutic diphenylcyclopropenone sensitization with weekly scalp DPC. The method was RACE. The data were produced on a NextSeq 500. In-frame beta chains were kept once TCRdb had trimmed the public reads at Q25 with fastp and called clones with MiXCR. Every distinct CDR3 protein forms one entry, paired with its most common genes and DNA. This sample lists 75,000 to 100,000 distinct CDR3 sequences; roughly an eighth were detected once. The top ten clones comprise 2% to 2.5% of the sample. The source was whole blood, collected in connection with sensitization to the hapten diphenylcyclopropenone (DPC). These receptors all come from a woman aged 35 to 49 with alopecia areata. Some clones in this sample may be carry-over from other donors' samples.

This chain connects TRBV5-1 to TRBJ2-5; TRBD1 aligns across 7 bases. The V and J ends lost 0 bases and 1 base, in that order; junction bases with no gene match: 3. This CDR3 region has 15 residues. In germline, CDR1 is SGHRS, CDR2 YFSETQ. This CDR3 reads CASSLVGTAQETQYF. The DNA of the CDR3 is TGCGCCAGCAGCTTGGTCGGGACAGCCCAAGAGACCCAGTACTTC.

The table lists this clonotype with a few counts. The J gene is TRBJ2-7, the V gene TRBV28, with TRBD1 matching over 7 bases. Germline lookup yields CDR1 MDHEN and CDR2 SYDVKM. The V gene end was trimmed by 2 bases and the J gene end by 2 bases; junction bases not matched to a gene: 6. This CDR3 contains 15 residues. For the CDR3, the DNA is TGTGCCAGCAGTTTACCGGGACAGAACCCCTACGAGCAGTACTTC. Translated: CASSLPGQNPYEQYF.

At least ten counts were recorded for this clonotype. The chain is built from TRBV5-1 and TRBJ2-7; TRBD1 matches at 8 bases. In germline, CDR1 is SGHRS, CDR2 YFSETQ. This CDR3 spans 16 amino acids. The V and J ends lost 4 bases and 0 bases, in that order; junction bases with no gene match: 9. The CDR3 sequence is CASSAGDRTYSYEQYF. Written as DNA, the CDR3 is TGCGCCAGCAGCGCCGGGGACAGGACCTACTCCTACGAGCAGTACTTC.

This clonotype has a handful of counts. The chain recombines TRBV5-4 with TRBJ2-1; D gene uncertain. The CDR3 contains 15 residues. V dropped 0 bases and J dropped 0 bases, with 7 bases sitting between them. Germline CDR1 reads SGHNT; CDR2 reads YYREEE (reference sequence). The CDR3 here is CASSLGPSSYNEQFF. The CDR3 DNA sequence: TGTGCCAGCAGCTTGGGTCCTAGCTCCTACAATGAGCAGTTCTTC.

This chain links TRBV18 with TRBJ2-7; D tentatively reads TRBD1 or TRBD2 (5 bases each). CDR1 is KGHSH, CDR2 LQKENI, per germline. The CDR3 sequence is 14 residues long. V gave up 2 bases and J gave up 4 bases, with 12 bases separating them. This CDR3 is CASSPYSGAYEQYF. The CDR3, as DNA: TGTGCCAGCTCACCATACTCCGGGGCGTACGAGCAGTACTTC.

This clonotype was counted between two and nine times. The rearrangement uses TRBV19 and TRBJ1-5, with a tentative D call TRBD1 (5 bases). This CDR3 region has 14 residues. Trimming pared 7 bases from V and 4 bases from J, leaving 14 bases between. The germline CDR1 and CDR2 sequences are LNHDA and SQIVND (reference sequence). The CDR3 DNA is TGTGCCAGTACGACCGGGGGTTATAATCAGCCCCAGCATTTT. Protein sequence: CASTTGGYNQPQHF.

V gene TRBV4-1 combines with J gene TRBJ1-6; no reliable D call. V shed 0 bases and J shed 7 bases, with 4 bases lying between them. This CDR3 is built from 13 residues. The germline gives CDR1 MGHRA, CDR2 YSYEKL. CDR3 nucleotide sequence: TGCGCCAGCAGCCAAGACCTGAATTCACCCCTCCACTTT. It is translated as CASSQDLNSPLHF.

This chain links TRBV18 with TRBJ1-1, with no clear D. CDR1 is KGHSH and CDR2 is LQKENI in the germline V gene. Trimming removed 3 bases at V and 1 base at J, with 12 bases between. The CDR3 covers 15 residues. This CDR3 is CASSPSYRENTEAFF. In nucleotides, the CDR3 is TGTGCCAGCTCACCGTCGTACAGAGAGAACACTGAAGCTTTCTTT.

This clonotype turned up a few times. The chain uses TRBV28 and TRBJ2-5; D might be TRBD1 (6 bases). This CDR3 comprises 15 residues. Germline CDR1 reads MDHEN; CDR2 reads SYDVKM. V was trimmed by 3 bases and J by 2 bases, leaving 13 bases between them. CDR3 residues: CASSLNQGPQETQYF. The CDR3 DNA reads TGTGCCAGCAGTTTGAACCAGGGGCCTCAAGAGACCCAGTACTTC.

CDR3 in amino acids: CASSSLGGSYEQYF. CDR3 in DNA: TGTGCCAGCAGCTCCCTTGGGGGCTCCTACGAGCAGTACTTC. The chain uses TRBV5-6 and TRBJ2-7; the D call may be TRBD1 or TRBD2 (5 bases each). The CDR3 is 14 residues long. Trimming stripped 3 bases from V and 0 bases from J, with 10 bases between. CDR1 and CDR2 from the germline V gene are SGHDT and YYEEEE.

This clonotype was counted at least ten times. This sequence joins TRBV7-2 and TRBJ2-7; TRBD1 aligns across 8 bases. V lost 5 bases and J lost 0; bases outside the gene matches: 3. Germline loops: CDR1 SGHTA, CDR2 FQGNSA. The CDR3 has 14 residues. CDR3 sequence reads: CASSRTGSSYEQYF. Written as DNA, the CDR3 is TGTGCCAGCAGCCGGACAGGGTCCTCCTACGAGCAGTACTTC.

This clonotype came up a few times. The rearrangement joins TRBV12-3 or TRBV12-4 to TRBJ2-7; D is unresolved. Deletions cut 10 bases from V and 2 bases from J, with 18 bases between. The CDR3 sequence is 14 residues long. The CDR3 DNA reads TGTGCCACAGCCCGGGCGCGGTTCCCCTACGAGCAGTACTTC. It encodes CATARARFPYEQYF.

This clonotype was counted between two and nine times. The gene calls are TRBV5-1 and TRBJ2-3, with 9 bases lining up with TRBD2. This CDR3 contains 15 residues. CDR1 SGHRS and CDR2 YFSETQ come from the germline V gene. V shed 5 bases and J 4 bases; nucleotides not matched to a gene: 8. The CDR3 DNA reads TGCGCCAGCAGTTTTAGCGGGAGACCCGCAGATACGCAGTATTTT. The encoded protein is CASSFSGRPADTQYF.

This clonotype has ten or more counts. This rearrangement joins TRBV6-6 to TRBJ2-7, with 7 positions matching TRBD1. CDR1 is MNHNY and CDR2 is SVGAGI in the germline V gene (reference sequence). V gave up 5 bases and J gave up 2 bases; unmatched junction bases: 9. This CDR3 spans 15 amino acids. The CDR3 DNA follows: TGTGCCAGCAGTGACCCGGGACAGACTACCTACGAGCAGTACTTC. It is translated as CASSDPGQTTYEQYF.

This chain connects TRBV6-5 to TRBJ2-7; D is perhaps TRBD1 (5 bases). V was pared by 3 bases and J by 1 base, with 13 bases between. CDR3 length: 15 amino acids. The germline CDR1 and CDR2 sequences are MNHEY and SVGAGI. The CDR3, as DNA: TGTGCCAGCAGTTATTCAGGGCTTGGGTCCTACGAGCAGTACTTC. Its translation: CASSYSGLGSYEQYF.

This clonotype was detected many times. The chain uses TRBV5-5 and TRBJ1-4; D ambiguous. Trimming removed 2 bases at V and 7 bases at J, with 15 bases between. CDR3 length: 15 residues. CDR1 is SGHKS and CDR2 is YYEKEE in the germline V gene (reference sequence). CDR3 in DNA: TGTGCCAGCAGCTTAGATCCCCGTCACGGTGAAAAACTGTTTTTT. Translating it yields CASSLDPRHGEKLFF.

This clonotype was detected only a few times. This chain connects TRBV7-2 to TRBJ1-1; 7 nucleotides line up with TRBD1. Germline CDR1 and CDR2: SGHTA and FQGNSA. V shed 5 bases, J shed 6 bases, and the junction held 9 bases outside the gene matches. This CDR3 contains 14 residues. The CDR3 region is CASSLKTGSSEAFF. The CDR3 nucleotides read TGTGCCAGCAGCCTAAAGACAGGGAGTTCTGAAGCTTTCTTT.

This clonotype was seen a handful of times. This chain links TRBV18 with TRBJ2-7; 8 bases match TRBD1. Germline V CDR1 and CDR2: KGHSH, LQKENI. V gave up 9 bases and J gave up 0 bases; unmatched junction bases: 4. The CDR3 totals 13 residues. CDR3 nucleotide sequence: TGTGCCAGTCGGGACAGGAGCTCCTACGAGCAGTACTTC. Protein sequence: CASRDRSSYEQYF. Variable domain in full (rest from reference TRBV18 and TRBJ2-7): NAGVMQNPRHLVRRRGQEARLRCSPMKGHSHVYWYRQLPEEGLKFMVYLQKENIIDESGMPKERFSAEFPKEGPSILRIQQVVRGDSAAYFCASRDRSSYEQYFGPGTRLTVT.

This clonotype was seen ten or more times. This rearrangement joins TRBV12-3 or TRBV12-4 to TRBJ2-1; D ambiguous. The length of the CDR3 is 15 residues. The V end was cut by 3 bases, the J end by 2 bases, with 11 bases between. The CDR3 nucleotides read TGTGCCAGCAGTTTTACCCCAGGAGCCTACAATGAGCAGTTCTTC. This translates into CASSFTPGAYNEQFF.

This clonotype was observed a few times. The chain couples TRBV18 to TRBJ2-1; tentative D call: TRBD1 (5 bases). The germline gives CDR1 KGHSH, CDR2 LQKENI. Trimming pared 1 base from V and 4 bases from J, leaving 5 bases between. This CDR3 contains 13 residues. In DNA form, the CDR3 reads TGTGCCAGCTCACCACAGGGGTACAATGAGCAGTTCTTC. Translated, it gives CASSPQGYNEQFF.

The V and J genes are TRBV9 and TRBJ2-5; D gene unclear. The V gene lost 1 base and the J gene lost 1 base, with 8 bases spanning the gap. The CDR3 loop spans 14 amino acids. Germline CDR1 SGDLS, CDR2 YYNGEE. DNA of the CDR3: TGTGCCAGCAGCGTAAAGGGCATCCAAGAGACCCAGTACTTC. Its translation is CASSVKGIQETQYF.

This clonotype was recorded a few times. This rearrangement joins TRBV29-1 to TRBJ2-3, with 7 bases matching TRBD2. Germline V gene data show CDR1 as SQVTM and CDR2 as ANQGSEA. Trimming at V came to 0 bases and at J to 3 bases, leaving 9 bases not matched to a gene. The CDR3 is made up of 16 amino acids. As DNA, the CDR3 is TGCAGCGTTGAAGATCGCGGGAGAAGAAATACAGATACGCAGTATTTT. Translating gives CSVEDRGRRNTDTQYF.

The V call is TRBV18, the J call TRBJ2-2, with D unresolved. This CDR3 region has 16 residues. Trimming pared 4 bases from V and 0 bases from J, leaving 12 bases between. The germline V gene has CDR1 KGHSH and CDR2 LQKENI. The CDR3 nucleotides are TGTGCCAGCTCACTGTACGCCCCAGCGAACACCGGGGAGCTGTTTTTT. Protein product: CASSLYAPANTGELFF.

This clonotype turned up a few times. The rearrangement links TRBV6-2 or TRBV6-3 to TRBJ2-7, with D possibly being TRBD1 or TRBD2 (5 bases each). Per germline, CDR1 MNHEY and CDR2 SVGEGT. Trimming removed 9 bases at V and 3 bases at J, with 18 bases between. The CDR3 contains 14 residues. The CDR3 sequence: CASIRDGGVYEQYF. CDR3 nucleotides: TGTGCCAGTATCCGGGACGGAGGTGTCTACGAGCAGTACTTC.

The V and J genes are TRBV27 and TRBJ2-6; 9 positions match TRBD1. Germline V CDR1 and CDR2: MNHEY, SMNVEV (reference sequence). This CDR3 spans 14 amino acids. Germline trimming cut 5 bases from V and 10 bases from J; bases unmatched to any gene: 6. The CDR3: CASSTRDRVNVLTF. CDR3 in DNA: TGTGCCAGCAGTACCAGGGACAGGGTTAACGTCCTGACTTTC.

The gene calls are TRBV6-5 and TRBJ2-1; 13 nucleotides line up with TRBD2. CDR1 is MNHEY and CDR2 is SVGAGI in the germline V gene. The V gene end was trimmed by 9 bases and the J gene end by 9 bases; junction bases not matched to a gene: 11. This CDR3 region has 15 residues. DNA of the CDR3: TGTGCCAGTTCGCCTTGGACTAGCGGGAGACTTGAGCAGTTCTTC. Translated, it gives CASSPWTSGRLEQFF.